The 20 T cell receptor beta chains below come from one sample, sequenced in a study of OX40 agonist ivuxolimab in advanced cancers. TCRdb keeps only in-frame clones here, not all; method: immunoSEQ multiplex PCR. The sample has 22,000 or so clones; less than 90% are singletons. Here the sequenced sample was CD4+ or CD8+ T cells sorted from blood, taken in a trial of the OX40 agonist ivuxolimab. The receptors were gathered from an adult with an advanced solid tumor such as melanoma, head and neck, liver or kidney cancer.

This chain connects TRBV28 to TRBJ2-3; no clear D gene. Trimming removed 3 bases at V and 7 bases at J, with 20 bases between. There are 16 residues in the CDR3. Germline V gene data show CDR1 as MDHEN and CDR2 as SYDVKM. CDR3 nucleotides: TGTGCCAGCAGTTTCATCAGTCCTGAGGTTCCAAATACGCAGTATTTT. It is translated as CASSFISPEVPNTQYF.

The CDR3 here is CASSYSGTYGYTF. CDR3 coding DNA: TGTGCCAGCAGTTACTCGGGAACCTATGGCTACACCTTC. The gene calls are TRBV6-5 and TRBJ1-2; D is unresolved. The germline CDR1 and CDR2 sequences are MNHEY and SVGAGI. Deletions cut 0 bases from V and 4 bases from J, with 6 bases between. There are 13 residues in the CDR3.

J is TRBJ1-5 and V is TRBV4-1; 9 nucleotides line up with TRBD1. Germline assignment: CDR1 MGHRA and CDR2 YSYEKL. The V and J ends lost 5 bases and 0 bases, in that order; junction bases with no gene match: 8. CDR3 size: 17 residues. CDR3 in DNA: TGCGCCAGCAGCTTGAGTACAGGGGGCTATAGCAATCAGCCCCAGCATTTT. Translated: CASSLSTGGYSNQPQHF.

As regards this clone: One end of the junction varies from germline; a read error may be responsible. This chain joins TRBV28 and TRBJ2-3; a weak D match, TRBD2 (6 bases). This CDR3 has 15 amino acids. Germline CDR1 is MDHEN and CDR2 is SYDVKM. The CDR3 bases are TGTGCCAGCAGCTTATATGGGGGGAACACAGATACGCAGTATTTT. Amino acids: CASSLYGGNTDTQYF.

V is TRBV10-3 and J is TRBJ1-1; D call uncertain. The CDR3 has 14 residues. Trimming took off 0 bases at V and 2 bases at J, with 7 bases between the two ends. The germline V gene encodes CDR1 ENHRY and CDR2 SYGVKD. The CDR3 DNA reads TGTGCCATCAGTGAGTCGACACTTAACACTGAAGCTTTCTTT. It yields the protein CAISESTLNTEAFF.

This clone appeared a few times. This chain's CDR3 is CSGGTYTEAFF. As DNA, the CDR3 is TGCAGCGGGGGGACCTACACTGAAGCTTTCTTT. The chain joins TRBV29-1 to TRBJ1-1; tentative D call: TRBD1 (5 bases). Trimming pared 7 bases from V and 3 bases from J, leaving 9 bases between. Germline CDR1 SQVTM, CDR2 ANQGSEA. The CDR3 runs to 11 residues.

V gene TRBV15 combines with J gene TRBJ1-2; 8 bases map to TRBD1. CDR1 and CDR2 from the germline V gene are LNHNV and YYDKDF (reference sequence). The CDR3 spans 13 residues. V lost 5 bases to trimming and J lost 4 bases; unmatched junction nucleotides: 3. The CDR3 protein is CATSLTGGYGYTF. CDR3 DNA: TGTGCCACCAGCTTAACAGGGGGCTATGGCTACACCTTC. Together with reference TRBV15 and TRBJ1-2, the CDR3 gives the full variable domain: DAMVIQNPRYQVTQFGKPVTLSCSQTLNHNVMYWYQQKSSQAPKLLFHYYDKDFNNEADTPDNFQSRRPNTSFCFLDIRSPGLGDTAMYLCATSLTGGYGYTFGSGTRLTVV.

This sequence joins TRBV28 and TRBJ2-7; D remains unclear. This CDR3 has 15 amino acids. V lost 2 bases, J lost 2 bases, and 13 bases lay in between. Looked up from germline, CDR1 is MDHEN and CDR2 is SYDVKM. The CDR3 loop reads CASSLLSYATYEQYF. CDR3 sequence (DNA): TGTGCCAGCAGTTTACTATCCTATGCAACCTACGAGCAGTACTTC.

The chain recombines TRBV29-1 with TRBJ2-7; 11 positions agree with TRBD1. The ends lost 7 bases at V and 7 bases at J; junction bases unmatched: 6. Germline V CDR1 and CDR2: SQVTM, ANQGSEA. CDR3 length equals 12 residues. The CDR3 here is CSGWGQGGEQYF. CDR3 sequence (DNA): TGCAGCGGCTGGGGACAGGGGGGAGAGCAGTACTTC.

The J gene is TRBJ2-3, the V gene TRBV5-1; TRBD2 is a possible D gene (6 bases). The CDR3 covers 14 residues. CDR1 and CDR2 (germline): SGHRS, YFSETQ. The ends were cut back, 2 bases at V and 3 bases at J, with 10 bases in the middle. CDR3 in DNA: TGCGCCAGCAGCTTCGGGGGAGTTACAGATACGCAGTATTTT. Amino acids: CASSFGGVTDTQYF.

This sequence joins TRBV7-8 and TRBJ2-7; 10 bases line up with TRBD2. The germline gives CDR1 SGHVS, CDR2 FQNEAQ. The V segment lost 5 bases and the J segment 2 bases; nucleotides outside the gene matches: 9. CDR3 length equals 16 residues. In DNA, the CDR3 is TGTGCCAGCAGCCCGGTACTAGCGGGATCCCCCTACGAGCAGTACTTC. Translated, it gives CASSPVLAGSPYEQYF.

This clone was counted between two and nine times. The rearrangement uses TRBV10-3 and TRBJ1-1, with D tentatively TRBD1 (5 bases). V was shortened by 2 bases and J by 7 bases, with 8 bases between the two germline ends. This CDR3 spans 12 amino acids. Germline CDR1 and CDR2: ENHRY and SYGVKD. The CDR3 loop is CAISEGGDEAFF. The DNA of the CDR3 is TGTGCCATCAGTGAGGGGGGAGATGAAGCTTTCTTT.

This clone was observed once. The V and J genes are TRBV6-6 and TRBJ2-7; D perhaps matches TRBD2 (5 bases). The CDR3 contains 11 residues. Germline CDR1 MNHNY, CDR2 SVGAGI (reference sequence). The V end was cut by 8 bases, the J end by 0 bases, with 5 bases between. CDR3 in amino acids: CASRDSYEQYF. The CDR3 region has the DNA TGTGCCAGCCGGGACTCCTACGAGCAGTACTTC.

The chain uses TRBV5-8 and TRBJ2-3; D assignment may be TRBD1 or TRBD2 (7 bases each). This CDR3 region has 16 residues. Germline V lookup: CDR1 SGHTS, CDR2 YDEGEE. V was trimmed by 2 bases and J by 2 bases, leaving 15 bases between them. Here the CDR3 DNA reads TGTGCCAGCAGCTTAGGCCAGGGGGGGTACACAGATACGCAGTATTTT. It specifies CASSLGQGGYTDTQYF.

In DNA form, the CDR3 reads TGTGCCGGACAGGGGTTGGAAGATGGCTACACCTTC. Its translation: CAGQGLEDGYTF. The chain recombines TRBV7-9 with TRBJ1-2; 9 bases fit TRBD1. The CDR3 runs to 12 residues. J lost 6 bases, V lost 11 bases, and 7 bases had no gene match. Germline lookup yields CDR1 SEHNR and CDR2 FQNEAQ (reference sequence).

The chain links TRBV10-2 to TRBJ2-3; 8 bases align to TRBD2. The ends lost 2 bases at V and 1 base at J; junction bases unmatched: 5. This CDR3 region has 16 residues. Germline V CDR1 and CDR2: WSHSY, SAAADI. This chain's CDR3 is CASSERAREGTDTQYF. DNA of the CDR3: TGCGCCAGCAGTGAGAGGGCGCGGGAGGGCACAGATACGCAGTATTTT.

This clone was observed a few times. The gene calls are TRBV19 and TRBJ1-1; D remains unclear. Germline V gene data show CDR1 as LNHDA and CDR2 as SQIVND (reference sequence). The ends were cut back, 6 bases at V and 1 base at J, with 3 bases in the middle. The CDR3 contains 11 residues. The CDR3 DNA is TGTGCCAGTAGGACGAACACTGAAGCTTTCTTT. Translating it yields CASRTNTEAFF.

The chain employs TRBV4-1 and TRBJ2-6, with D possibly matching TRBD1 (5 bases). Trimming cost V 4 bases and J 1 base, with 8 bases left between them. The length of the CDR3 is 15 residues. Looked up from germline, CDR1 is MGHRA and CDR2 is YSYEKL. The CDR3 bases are TGCGCCAGCAGCCCCAGGGTTTCTGGGGCCAACGTCCTGACTTTC. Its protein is CASSPRVSGANVLTF.

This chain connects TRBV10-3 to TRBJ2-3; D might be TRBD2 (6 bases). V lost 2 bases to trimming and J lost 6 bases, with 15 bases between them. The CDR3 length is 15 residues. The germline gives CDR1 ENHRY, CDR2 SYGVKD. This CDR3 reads CAISEGTYLPDTQYF. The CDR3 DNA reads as TGTGCCATCAGTGAGGGGACTTACCTTCCGGATACGCAGTATTTT.

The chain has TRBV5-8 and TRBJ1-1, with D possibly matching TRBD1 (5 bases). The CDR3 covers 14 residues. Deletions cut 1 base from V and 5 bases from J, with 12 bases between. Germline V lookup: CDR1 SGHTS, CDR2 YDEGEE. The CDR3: CASSLFQGRTEAFF. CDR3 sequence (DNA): TGTGCCAGCAGCTTGTTCCAGGGAAGGACTGAAGCTTTCTTT.